Listed here are 3 T cell receptor beta chains from one sample, sequenced in a study of blood T cell repertoires in COVID-19. Profiled with immunoSEQ multiplex PCR; TCRdb holds only in-frame clones, not every one. The sample includes 70,000 or so clones, about 92% of them seen just once. The sequenced sample consisted of peripheral blood. These receptors were collected from a human donor in a cohort sampled during active COVID-19.

The chain has TRBV9 and TRBJ2-2; D is uncertain. V was shortened by 1 base and J by 7 bases, with 11 bases between the two germline ends. The germline V gene has CDR1 SGDLS and CDR2 YYNGEE. There are 14 residues in the CDR3. The CDR3 protein is CASSVLGLGGELFF. The DNA for the CDR3 is TGTGCCAGCAGCGTACTCGGGTTAGGCGGGGAGCTGTTTTTT. The whole variable domain, remainder taken from reference TRBV9 and TRBJ2-2, is DSGVTQTPKHLITATGQRVTLRCSPRSGDLSVYWYQQSLDQGLQFLIQYYNGEERAKGNILERFSAQQFPDLHSELNLSSLELGDSALYFCASSVLGLGGELFFGEGSRLTVL.

This clone is a singleton in its sample. The V and J genes are TRBV27 and TRBJ2-5; D possibly corresponds to TRBD1 (6 bases). CDR1 MNHEY and CDR2 SMNVEV come from the germline V gene (reference sequence). The CDR3 sequence is 15 residues long. Trimming took off 5 bases at V and 1 base at J, with 14 bases between the two ends. Written as DNA, the CDR3 is TGTGCCAGCAGTCCTCCAGGGGTGCGCCAAGAGACCCAGTACTTC. It specifies CASSPPGVRQETQYF.

The chain carries TRBV6-2 or TRBV6-3 and TRBJ2-2; maybe TRBD2 (6 bases). Trimming took off 0 bases at V and 4 bases at J, with 15 bases between the two ends. Germline CDR1 and CDR2: MNHEY and SVGEGT. The CDR3 is 17 amino acids. The CDR3 DNA is TGTGCCAGCAGTTACTCGTCCAGCGGGCGGGTCACCGGGGAGCTGTTTTTT. It codes for CASSYSSSGRVTGELFF.